This TCR beta chain was retrieved from a study of early T cells in non-severe SARS-CoV-2 infection. Study in general: The chains were unpaired, and the sequenced material was bulk RNA from unsorted whole blood. Study-wide results and limits: Clonotype matching in VDJdb favored anti-spike CD8 responses and did not capture private and CD4 specificities.

In the case of this clonotype: The antigen is not known.

Each single cDNA molecule received a unique molecular identifier. TCRdb independently ran MiXCR on the 5' RACE reads; one entry per CDR3 protein. The data show tens of thousands of distinct CDR3 sequences, 10% to 15% seen once. V was pared by 0 bases and J by 5 bases, with 18 bases between. Germline V gives CDR1 SGHRS, CDR2 YFSETQ. This CDR3 is built from 16 residues. The rearrangement uses TRBV5-1 and TRBJ2-7, with a weak D call TRBD2 (6 bases). The sequence derives from an adult who was a healthcare worker with PCR-confirmed SARS-CoV-2 infection or an uninfected control (not recorded which). Sequenced: whole blood. The CDR3 loop reads CASSLDRSGVYDEQYF. Written as DNA, the CDR3 is TGCGCCAGCAGCTTGGACAGGTCGGGGGTCTACGACGAGCAGTACTTC.